This T cell receptor beta chain stems from a study of T cell repertoires in cytomegalovirus infection. Whole-study context: As its CMV epitopes, the study selected recently identified HLA-C-restricted and well-studied HLA-B-restricted targets. Matching HLA type, along with CMV infection, was indicated by public TCR beta signatures. Overall study findings and caveats: In two of eight donors, the top clonotype was HLA-C-restricted CMV-specific. There were carriers of CMV plus the relevant HLA, and cumulative public TCR beta family frequency identified them.

This CDR3 spans 15 amino acids. The germline gives CDR1 SGHVS, CDR2 FNYEAQ. Trimming left V 5 bases short and J 7 bases short, with 20 bases between. One entry per CDR3 protein results from TCRdb running MiXCR on the reads. The data hold around 800,000 distinct CDR3 sequences, with 30% to 35% observed a single time. This clonotype was seen ten or more times. What it binds is unknown. The specimen comprised cultured CD8+ T cells from PBMCs, sampled from culture after CMV antigen stimulation. This TCR was recovered from a human donor in good health (CMV status not recorded). Some clones in this sample may be carry-over from other donors' samples. The chain joins TRBV7-6 to TRBJ2-5; the D gene could be TRBD1 or TRBD2 (5 bases each). The CDR3 nucleotides read TGTGCCAGCAGCAGCCGGGACCCAAAAGAGGGGACCCAGTACTTC. Amino acids: CASSSRDPKEGTQYF.